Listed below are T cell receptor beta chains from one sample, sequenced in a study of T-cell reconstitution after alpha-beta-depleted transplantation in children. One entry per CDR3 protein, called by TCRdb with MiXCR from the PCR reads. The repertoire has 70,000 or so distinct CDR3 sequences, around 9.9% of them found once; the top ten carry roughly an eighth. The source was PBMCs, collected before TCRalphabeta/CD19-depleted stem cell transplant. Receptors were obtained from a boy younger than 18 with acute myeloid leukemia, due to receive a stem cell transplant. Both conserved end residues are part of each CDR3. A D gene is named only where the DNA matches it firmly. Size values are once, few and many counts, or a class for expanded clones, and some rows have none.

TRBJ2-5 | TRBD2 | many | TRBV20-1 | TGCAGTGCTAGCCCCTCTAGCGGGGGGGCACGGCAAGAGACCCAGTACTTC | CSASPSSGGARQETQYF
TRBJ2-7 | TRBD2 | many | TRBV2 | TGTGCCAGCAGTCCTAGCGGGAGAACCTACGAGCAGTACTTC | CASSPSGRTYEQYF
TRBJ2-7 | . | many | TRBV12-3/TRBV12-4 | TGTGCCAGCAGTTTGGTGGGAGGCCCCCTCCAAACCGAGCAGTACTTC | CASSLVGGPLQTEQYF
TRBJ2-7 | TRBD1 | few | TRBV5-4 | TGTGCCAGCAGCTCGGGGGGACAGGGGGCGAACGAGCAGTACTTC | CASSSGGQGANEQYF
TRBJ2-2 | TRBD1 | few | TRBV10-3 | TGTGCCATCACTGGGACAGGGCTCACCGGGGAGCTGTTTTTT | CAITGTGLTGELFF
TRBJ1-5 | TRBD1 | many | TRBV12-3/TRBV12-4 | TGTGCCAGCAGTCATCGGACAGGGAGGATAAGCAATCAGCCCCAGCATTTT | CASSHRTGRISNQPQHF
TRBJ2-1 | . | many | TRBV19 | TGTGCCAGTAGTGAGGGACACTACAATGAGCAGTTCTTC | CASSEGHYNEQFF
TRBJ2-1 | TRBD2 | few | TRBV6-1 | TGTGCCAGCTCGTACACCGGGACTAGCGGCCTCAGTAGGGTCAATGAGCAGTTCTTC | CASSYTGTSGLSRVNEQFF
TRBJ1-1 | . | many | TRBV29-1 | TGCAGCGTTGAGGGGGAGCACCTTGGAGCTTTCTTT | CSVEGEHLGAFF
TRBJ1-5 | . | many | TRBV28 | TGTGCCAGCAGTTTCCCCTTCGGTCCCCAGCATTTT | CASSFPFGPQHF
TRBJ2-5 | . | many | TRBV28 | TGTGCCAGCAACTTGGGGGGCTGGGGTGCACAAGAGACCCAGTACTTC | CASNLGGWGAQETQYF
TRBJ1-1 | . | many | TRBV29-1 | TGCAGCGTCCCCGGGTTGAACACTGAAGCTTTCTTT | CSVPGLNTEAFF
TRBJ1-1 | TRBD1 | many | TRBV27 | TGTGCCAGCAGTTTAACAGGGGGCCTCACTGAAGCTTTCTTT | CASSLTGGLTEAFF
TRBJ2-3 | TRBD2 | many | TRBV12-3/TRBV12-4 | TGTGCCAGCAGTTCGGGACTAGCAGCTACGCAGTATTTT | CASSSGLAATQYF
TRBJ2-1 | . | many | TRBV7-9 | TGTGCCAGCAGCTTAGTAGACAGAGCCTACAATGAGCAGTTCTTC | CASSLVDRAYNEQFF
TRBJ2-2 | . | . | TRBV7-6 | TGTGCCAGCAGCTTAGCGGGGCAGGCCACCGGGGAGCTGTTTTTT | CASSLAGQATGELFF
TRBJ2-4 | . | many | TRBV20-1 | TGCAGTGCTAGAGACTATAAAGCCAAAAACATTCAGTACTTC | CSARDYKAKNIQYF
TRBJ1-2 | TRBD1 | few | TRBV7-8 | TGTGCCAGCAGCCAGGGGGAATATGGCTACACCTTC | CASSQGEYGYTF
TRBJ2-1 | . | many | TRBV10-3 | TGTGCCATCAGTGACATCGATGAGCAGTTCTTC | CAISDIDEQFF
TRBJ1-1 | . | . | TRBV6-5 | TGTGCCAGCAGTTACCTGGGCCAGCCCAGGGGTGAAGCTTTCTTT | CASSYLGQPRGEAFF
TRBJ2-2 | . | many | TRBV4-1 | TGCGCCAGCAGCCCGGCGACCGGAAACACCGGGGAGCTGTTTTTT | CASSPATGNTGELFF
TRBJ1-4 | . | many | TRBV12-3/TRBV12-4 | TGTGCCAGCAGTCCGCAGGGGACCACTAATGAAAAACTGTTTTTT | CASSPQGTTNEKLFF
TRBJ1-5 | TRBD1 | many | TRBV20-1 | TGCAGTGCGAAGCGACAGGGAGGGCTTTATAGCAATCAGCCCCAGCATTTT | CSAKRQGGLYSNQPQHF
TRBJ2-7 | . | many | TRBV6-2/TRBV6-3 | TGTGCCAGCAGTTACGGGGCAGCCTCCTACGAGCAGTACTTC | CASSYGAASYEQYF
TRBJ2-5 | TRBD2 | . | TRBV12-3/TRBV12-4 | TGTGCCAGCGACTCTGGCCGGGGGGGTAACCAAGAGACCCAGTACTTC | CASDSGRGGNQETQYF
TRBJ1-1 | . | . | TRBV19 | TGTGCCAGTAAAAAGACGGACAGCATAAGGGCTTTCTTT | CASKKTDSIRAFF
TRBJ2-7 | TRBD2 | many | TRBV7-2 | TGTGCCAGCAGCCTTTTTGCGGGAGCGTCCTCCTACGAGCAGTACTTC | CASSLFAGASSYEQYF
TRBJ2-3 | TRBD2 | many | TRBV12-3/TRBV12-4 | TGTGCCAGCAGTTTATCTAGCGGGGGAGATACGCAGTATTTT | CASSLSSGGDTQYF
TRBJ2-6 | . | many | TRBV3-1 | TGTGCCAGCTACACCTCAGGAGGGGGTCCCGGGGCCAACGTCCTGACTTTC | CASYTSGGGPGANVLTF
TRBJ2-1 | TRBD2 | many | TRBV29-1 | TGCAGCGTTGAGTTCGGCGGGAGCATCTTC | CSVEFGGSIF
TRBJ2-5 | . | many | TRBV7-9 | TGTGCCAGCACCCCCGGACAGTACCAAGAGACCCAGTACTTC | CASTPGQYQETQYF
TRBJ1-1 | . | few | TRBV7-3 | TGTGCCAGCAGCTCCACCGGGACAATGAACACTGAAGCTTTCTTT | CASSSTGTMNTEAFF
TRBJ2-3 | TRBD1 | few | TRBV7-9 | TGTGCCAGCAGCTCGACACACCGGGACAGGGAGACAGATACGCAGTATTTT | CASSSTHRDRETDTQYF
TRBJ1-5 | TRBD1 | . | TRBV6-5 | TGTGCCAGCAGTTATGGACAGGGCTATCAGCCCCAGCATTTT | CASSYGQGYQPQHF